The TCR beta chain described here comes from a study of immune heterogeneity within non-small cell lung tumors. Across the whole study: Histology included 4 squamous cell carcinomas, over 9 non-squamous carcinomas and 1 unspecified tumor. Study results and limitations: Identical dominant CDR3 beta clonotypes recurred among a patient's tumor sites, alongside site-unique high-frequency clones. Largely, high-frequency T-cell receptor beta clonotypes differed from one individual patient to another.

Sample share makes this clonotype medium-sized. The antigen remains unidentified. TCR beta CDR3 amplification used multiplex PCR with 32 V and 13 J primers. Each CDR3 protein is one row after TCRdb ran MiXCR on the multiplex PCR reads. The data hold about 13,000 distinct CDR3 sequences, with around a quarter observed a single time. Template material for each sample was 550 to 750 ng of bulk tumor genomic DNA. Each primary tumor yielded several biopsies, collected far apart from one another at surgery. Patients with untreated, newly diagnosed non-small cell lung cancer underwent curative surgery. Sample donors consisted of newly diagnosed non-small cell lung cancer patients who were undergoing surgery with curative intent. This CDR3 is built from 12 residues. V was trimmed by 3 bases and J by 2 bases, leaving 5 bases between them. Germline V gene lookup returns CDR1 SEHNR and CDR2 FQNEAQ (reference sequence).

This receptor was identified in a man aged 45-65 years with non-small cell lung cancer. V is TRBV7-9 and J is TRBJ2-7; D call uncertain. What was sequenced was lung tumor tissue. The CDR3 sequence is CASSFGTYEQYF. CDR3 coding DNA: TGTGCCAGCAGCTTCGGTACCTACGAGCAGTACTTC.